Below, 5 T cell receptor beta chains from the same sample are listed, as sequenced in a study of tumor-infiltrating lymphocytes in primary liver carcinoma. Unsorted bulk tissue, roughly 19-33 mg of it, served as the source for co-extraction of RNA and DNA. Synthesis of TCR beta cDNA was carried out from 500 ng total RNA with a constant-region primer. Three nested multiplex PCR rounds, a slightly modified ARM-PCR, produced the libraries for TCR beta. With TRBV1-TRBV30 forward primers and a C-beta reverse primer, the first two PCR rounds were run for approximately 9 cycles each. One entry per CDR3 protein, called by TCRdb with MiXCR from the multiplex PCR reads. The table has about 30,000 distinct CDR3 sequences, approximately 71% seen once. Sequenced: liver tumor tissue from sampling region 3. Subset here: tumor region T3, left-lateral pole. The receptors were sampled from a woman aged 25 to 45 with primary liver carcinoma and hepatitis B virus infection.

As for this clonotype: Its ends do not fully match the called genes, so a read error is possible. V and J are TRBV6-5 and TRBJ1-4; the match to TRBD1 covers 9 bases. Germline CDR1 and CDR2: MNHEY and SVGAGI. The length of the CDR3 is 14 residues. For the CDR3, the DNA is TGTGCAAGCAGTATCCGGGACAGGGCTGAAAAACTGTCTTTT. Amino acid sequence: CASSIRDRAEKLSF.

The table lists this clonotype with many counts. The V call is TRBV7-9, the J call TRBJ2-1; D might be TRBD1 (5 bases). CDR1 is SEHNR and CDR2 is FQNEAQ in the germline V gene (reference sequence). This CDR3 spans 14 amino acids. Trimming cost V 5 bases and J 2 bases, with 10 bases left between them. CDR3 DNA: TGTGCCAGCAGCAGGGGATATCCCTACAATGAGCAGTTCTTC. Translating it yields CASSRGYPYNEQFF.

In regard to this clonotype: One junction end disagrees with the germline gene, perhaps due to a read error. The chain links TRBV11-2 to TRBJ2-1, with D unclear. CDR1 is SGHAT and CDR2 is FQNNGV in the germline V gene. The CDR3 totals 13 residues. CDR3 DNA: TGTGCCAGGAGCTTATCGGTTATGAATGATCAGTTCTTC. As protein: CARSLSVMNDQFF.

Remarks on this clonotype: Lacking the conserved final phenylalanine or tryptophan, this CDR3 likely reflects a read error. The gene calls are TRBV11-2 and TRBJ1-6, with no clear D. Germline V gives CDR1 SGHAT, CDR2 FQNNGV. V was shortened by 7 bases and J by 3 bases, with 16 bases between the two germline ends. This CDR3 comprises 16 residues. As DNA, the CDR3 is TGTGCCAGCATCTTTGGTCGGAACTACTATAATTCACCCCTCCACTTA. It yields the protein CASIFGRNYYNSPLHL.

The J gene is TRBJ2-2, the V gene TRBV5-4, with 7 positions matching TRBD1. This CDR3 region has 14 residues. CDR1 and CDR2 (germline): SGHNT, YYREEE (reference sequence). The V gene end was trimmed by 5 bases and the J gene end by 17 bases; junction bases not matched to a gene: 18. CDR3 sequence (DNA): TGTGCCAGCAGGCCCGTCGACACTCATAGGGGGCTTTTTTTT. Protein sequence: CASRPVDTHRGLFF.